The 5 T cell receptor beta chains below come from one sample, sequenced in a study of control samples from healthy donors and cancer patients. Clones were sequenced by immunoSEQ multiplex PCR, and TCRdb holds only the in-frame ones, with some missing. The data show approximately 140,000 clones, with roughly 92% seen just once and about 11% held by the top ten. Input material: blood. The receptor set was obtained from a man aged 25 to 40 in good health.

The J gene is TRBJ1-1, the V gene TRBV4-2, with TRBD1 as a possible D gene (5 bases). V was trimmed by 1 base and J by 11 bases, leaving 11 bases between them. The length of the CDR3 is 12 residues. Germline values: CDR1 LGHNA, CDR2 YNFKEQ. In DNA, the CDR3 is TGTGCCAGCAGCCAAGGGGCCGGGGGTGCTTTCTTT. This encodes CASSQGAGGAFF.

The V gene is TRBV6-4, the J gene TRBJ2-1; 10 bases match TRBD2. V was clipped by 3 bases and J by 2 bases; unmatched bases: 13. Germline values: CDR1 MRHNA, CDR2 SNTAGT. The CDR3 loop spans 19 amino acids. The CDR3 bases are TGTGCCAGCAGTGATAGGGGCACTAGCGGGATTCCCCCCTACAATGAGCAGTTCTTC. Translation: CASSDRGTSGIPPYNEQFF.

The chain combines TRBV19 with TRBJ1-2; no definite D call. This CDR3 region has 11 residues. V was clipped by 5 bases and J by 8 bases, with 9 bases between them. The V gene's germline CDR1 is LNHDA and CDR2 SQIVND (reference sequence). CDR3 region: CASSYLGGYTF. CDR3 coding DNA: TGTGCCAGTAGTTACCTGGGAGGCTACACCTTC.

The CDR3 DNA is TGTGCCATCAGTGAGCCCCGTCTAGCGGGAGGAGACAATGAGCAGTTCTTC. It specifies CAISEPRLAGGDNEQFF. The chain joins TRBV10-3 to TRBJ2-1; TRBD2 aligns across 11 bases. This CDR3 comprises 17 residues. V lost 2 bases and J lost 5; bases outside the gene matches: 8. Germline-derived CDR1 and CDR2 are ENHRY and SYGVKD.

V is TRBV3-1 (or the pseudogene TRBV3-2) and J is TRBJ1-3; 7 bases fit TRBD1. The CDR3 covers 15 residues. V was clipped by 2 bases and J by 4 bases; unmatched bases: 5. From germline, CDR1 is LGHDT and CDR2 YNNKEL (reference sequence). The DNA of the CDR3 is TGTGCCAGCAGCCAAAAGGGGGCTTTGGGAAACACCATATATTTT. Translated, it gives CASSQKGALGNTIYF.